This T cell receptor beta chain stems from a study of T cell changes during pregnancy in multiple sclerosis. Measured with immunoSEQ multiplex PCR; TCRdb has only the in-frame clones, and not every one. The sample shows 65,000 to 95,000 clones, just over 90% of them seen only once. V dropped 4 bases and J dropped 4 bases, with 10 bases sitting between them. The CDR3 length is 13 residues. The germline gives CDR1 SGHTA, CDR2 FQGTGA. This sequence was found in a female donor in good health, enrolled as a control in a pregnancy study. V and J are TRBV7-3 and TRBJ1-1; D not resolved. The sample consisted of peripheral blood, taken after pregnancy. CDR3 amino acids: CASSSKAGTEAFF. The CDR3 nucleotides read TGTGCCAGCAGCTCCAAGGCGGGCACTGAAGCTTTCTTT.